Sequencing of this T cell receptor (beta chain) was carried out in a study of neurological immune-mediated disorders. Study summary: The disease course was relapsing-remitting in some 31 and secondary progressive in 3 of the 34 multiple sclerosis patients. Overall study findings and caveats: HTLV-1-associated myelopathy had the most TCR clonal expansion, whereas multiple sclerosis had the least (lower than in healthy controls).

It was by 5'RACE with 10-nucleotide random UMIs that the cDNA was made. TCRdb ran MiXCR on the 5' RACE reads and lists one entry per CDR3 protein. The table includes around 68,000 distinct CDR3 sequences, around 4% detected once. The germline gives CDR1 SQVTM, CDR2 ANQGSEA. There are 12 residues in the CDR3. The germline V and J ends were trimmed by 6 bases and 5 bases, with 11 bases remaining between them. At least ten counts were recorded for this clonotype. Its antigen is unknown. Sequenced: PBMCs. This chain uses TRBV29-1 with TRBJ1-5; perhaps TRBD1 as D (5 bases). This sequence was found in a man aged 50-60 years with multiple sclerosis. CDR3 loop: CSVGGAHQPQHF. The DNA of the CDR3 is TGCAGCGTGGGGGGTGCCCATCAGCCCCAGCATTTT.